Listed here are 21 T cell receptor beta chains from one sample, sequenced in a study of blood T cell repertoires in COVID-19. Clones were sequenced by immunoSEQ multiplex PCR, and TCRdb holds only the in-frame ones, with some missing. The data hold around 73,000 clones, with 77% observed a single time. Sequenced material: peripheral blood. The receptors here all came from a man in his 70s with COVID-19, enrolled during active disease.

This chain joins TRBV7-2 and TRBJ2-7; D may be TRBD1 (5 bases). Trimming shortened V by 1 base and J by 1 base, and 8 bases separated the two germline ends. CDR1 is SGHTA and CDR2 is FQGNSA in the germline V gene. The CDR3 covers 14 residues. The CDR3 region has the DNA TGTGCCAGCAGCTTAGACAGGTCTTCCTACGAGCAGTACTTC. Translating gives CASSLDRSSYEQYF. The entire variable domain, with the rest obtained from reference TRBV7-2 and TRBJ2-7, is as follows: GAGVSQSPSNKVTEKGKDVELRCDPISGHTALYWYRQSLGQGLEFLIYFQGNSAPDKSGLPSDRFSAERTGGSVSTLTIQRTQQEDSAVYLCASSLDRSSYEQYFGPGTRLTVT.

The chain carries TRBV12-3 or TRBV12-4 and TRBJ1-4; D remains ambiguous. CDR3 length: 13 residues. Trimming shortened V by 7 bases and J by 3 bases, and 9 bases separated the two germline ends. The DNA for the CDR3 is TGTGCCAGCACCGCCGAGCCTAATGAAAAACTGTTTTTT. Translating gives CASTAEPNEKLFF.

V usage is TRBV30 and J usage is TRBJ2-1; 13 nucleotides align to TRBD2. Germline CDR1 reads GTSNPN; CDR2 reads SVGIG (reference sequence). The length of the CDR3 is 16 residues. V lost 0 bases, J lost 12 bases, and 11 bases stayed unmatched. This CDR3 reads CAWSVGTSGAPKAQFF. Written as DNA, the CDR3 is TGTGCCTGGAGTGTAGGGACTAGCGGGGCCCCTAAAGCGCAGTTCTTC.

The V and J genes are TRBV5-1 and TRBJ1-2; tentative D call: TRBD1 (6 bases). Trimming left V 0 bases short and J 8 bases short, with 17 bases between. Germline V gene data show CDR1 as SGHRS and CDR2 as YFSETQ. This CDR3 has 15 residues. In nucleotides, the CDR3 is TGCGCCAGCAGCTTGGAGTACAGGGCAACGGGAGGCTACACCTTC. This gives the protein CASSLEYRATGGYTF.

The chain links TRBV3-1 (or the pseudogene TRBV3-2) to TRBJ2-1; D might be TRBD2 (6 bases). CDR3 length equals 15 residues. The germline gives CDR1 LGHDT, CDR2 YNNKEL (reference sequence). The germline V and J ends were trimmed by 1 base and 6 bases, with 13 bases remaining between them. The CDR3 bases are TGTGCCAGCAGCCAAGGACTAGTTAGTTCCAATGAGCAGTTCTTC. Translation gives CASSQGLVSSNEQFF.

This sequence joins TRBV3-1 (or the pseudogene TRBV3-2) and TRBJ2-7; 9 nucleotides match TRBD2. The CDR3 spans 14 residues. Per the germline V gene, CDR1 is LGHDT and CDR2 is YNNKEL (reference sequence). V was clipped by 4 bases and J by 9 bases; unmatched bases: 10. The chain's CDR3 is CASSPPSGTLGQYF. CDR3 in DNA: TGTGCCAGCAGCCCTCCTAGCGGGACGCTGGGGCAGTACTTC.

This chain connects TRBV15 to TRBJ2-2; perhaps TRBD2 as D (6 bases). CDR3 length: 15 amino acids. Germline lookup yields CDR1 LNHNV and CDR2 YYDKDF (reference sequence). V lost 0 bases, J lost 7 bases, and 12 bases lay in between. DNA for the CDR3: TGTGCCACCAGCAGAGATCTTTTGGGGGGCGGGGAGCTGTTTTTT. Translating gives CATSRDLLGGGELFF.

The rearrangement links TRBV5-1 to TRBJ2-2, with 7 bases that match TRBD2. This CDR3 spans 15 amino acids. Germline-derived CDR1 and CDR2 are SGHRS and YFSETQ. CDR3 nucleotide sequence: TGCGCTATCCCGGCGGGGGTTGTTCACACCGGGGAGCTGTTTTTT. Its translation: CAIPAGVVHTGELFF.

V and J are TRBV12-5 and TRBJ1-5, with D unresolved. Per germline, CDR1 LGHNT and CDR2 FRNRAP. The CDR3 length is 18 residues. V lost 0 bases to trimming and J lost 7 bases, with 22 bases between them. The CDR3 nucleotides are TGTGCTAGTGGTTTGGTATGTCAGGAAGCGGCACGGGGACAGCCCCAGCATTTT. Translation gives CASGLVCQEAARGQPQHF.

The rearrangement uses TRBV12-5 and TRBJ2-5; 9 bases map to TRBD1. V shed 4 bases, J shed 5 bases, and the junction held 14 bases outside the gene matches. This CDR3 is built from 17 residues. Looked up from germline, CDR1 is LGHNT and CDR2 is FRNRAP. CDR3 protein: CASGSYVGQGLTETQYF. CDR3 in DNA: TGTGCTAGTGGTTCGTATGTGGGACAGGGCCTTACGGAGACCCAGTACTTC.

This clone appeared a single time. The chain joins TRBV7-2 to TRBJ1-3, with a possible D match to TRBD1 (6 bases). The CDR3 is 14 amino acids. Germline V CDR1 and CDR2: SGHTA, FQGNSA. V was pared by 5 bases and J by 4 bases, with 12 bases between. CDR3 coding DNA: TGTGCCAGCAGCCAACAGGGTAACGGAAACACCATATATTTT. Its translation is CASSQQGNGNTIYF.

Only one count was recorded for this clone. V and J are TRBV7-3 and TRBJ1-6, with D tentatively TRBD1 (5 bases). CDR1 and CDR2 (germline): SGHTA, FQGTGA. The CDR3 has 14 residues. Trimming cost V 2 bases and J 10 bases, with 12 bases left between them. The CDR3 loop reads CASSLDSRGSPLHF. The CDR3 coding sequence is TGTGCCAGCAGCTTAGATTCAAGGGGATCACCCCTCCACTTT.

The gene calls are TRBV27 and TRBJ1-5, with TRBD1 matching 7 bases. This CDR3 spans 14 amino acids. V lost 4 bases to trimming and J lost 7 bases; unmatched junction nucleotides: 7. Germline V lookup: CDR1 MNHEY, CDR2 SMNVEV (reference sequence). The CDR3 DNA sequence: TGTGCCAGCAGTTACACAGGGGCGGGCCAGCCCCAGCATTTT. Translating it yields CASSYTGAGQPQHF.

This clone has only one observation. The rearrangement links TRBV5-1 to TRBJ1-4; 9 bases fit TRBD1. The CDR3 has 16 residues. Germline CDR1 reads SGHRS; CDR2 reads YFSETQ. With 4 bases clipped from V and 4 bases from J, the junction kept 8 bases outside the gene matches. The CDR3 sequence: CASSPEGTGYNEKLFF. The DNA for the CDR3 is TGCGCCAGCAGCCCCGAAGGGACAGGGTATAATGAAAAACTGTTTTTT.

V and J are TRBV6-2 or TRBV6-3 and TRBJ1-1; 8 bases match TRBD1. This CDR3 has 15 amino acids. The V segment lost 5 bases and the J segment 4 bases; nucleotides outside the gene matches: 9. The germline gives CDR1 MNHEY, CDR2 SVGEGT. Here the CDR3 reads CASSLHTGGSTEAFF. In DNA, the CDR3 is TGTGCCAGCAGTCTCCATACAGGGGGGAGCACTGAAGCTTTCTTT.

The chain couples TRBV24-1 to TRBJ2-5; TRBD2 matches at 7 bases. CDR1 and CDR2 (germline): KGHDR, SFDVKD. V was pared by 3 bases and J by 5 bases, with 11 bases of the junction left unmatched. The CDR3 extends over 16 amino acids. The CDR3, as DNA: TGTGCCACCAGTGATAGTCAGGGAGGGTCTTGGGAGACCCAGTACTTC. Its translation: CATSDSQGGSWETQYF.

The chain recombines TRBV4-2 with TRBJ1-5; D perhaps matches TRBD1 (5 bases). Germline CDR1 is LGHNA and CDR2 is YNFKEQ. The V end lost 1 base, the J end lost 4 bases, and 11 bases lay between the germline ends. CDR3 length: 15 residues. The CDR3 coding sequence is TGTGCCAGCAGCCAAGTATTTTCAGGGAATCAGCCCCAGCATTTT. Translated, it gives CASSQVFSGNQPQHF.

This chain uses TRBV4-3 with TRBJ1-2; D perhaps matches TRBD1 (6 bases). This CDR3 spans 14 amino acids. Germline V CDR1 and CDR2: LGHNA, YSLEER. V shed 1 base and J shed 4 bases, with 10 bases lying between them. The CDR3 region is CASSQGTAAYGYTF. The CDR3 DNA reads TGCGCCAGCAGCCAAGGGACAGCTGCCTATGGCTACACCTTC.

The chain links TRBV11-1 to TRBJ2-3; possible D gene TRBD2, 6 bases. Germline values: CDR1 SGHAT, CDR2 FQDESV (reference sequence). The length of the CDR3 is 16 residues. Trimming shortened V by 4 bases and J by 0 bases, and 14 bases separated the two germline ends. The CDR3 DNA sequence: TGTGCCAGCAGCTCCCTGGACTACCCTAGCACAGATACGCAGTATTTT. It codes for CASSSLDYPSTDTQYF.

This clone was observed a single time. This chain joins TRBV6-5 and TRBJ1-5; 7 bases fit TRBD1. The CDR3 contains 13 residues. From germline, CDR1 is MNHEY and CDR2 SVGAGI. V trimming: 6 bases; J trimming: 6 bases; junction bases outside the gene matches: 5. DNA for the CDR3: TGTGCCAGCAGGCGGAGACAGGGTCAGCCCCAGCATTTT. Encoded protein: CASRRRQGQPQHF.

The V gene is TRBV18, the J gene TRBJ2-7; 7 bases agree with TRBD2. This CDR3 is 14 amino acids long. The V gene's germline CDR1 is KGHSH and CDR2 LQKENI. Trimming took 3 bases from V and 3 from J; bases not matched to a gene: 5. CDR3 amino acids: CASSPGAGLYEQYF. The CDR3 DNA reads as TGTGCCAGCTCACCTGGAGCGGGACTCTACGAGCAGTACTTC.